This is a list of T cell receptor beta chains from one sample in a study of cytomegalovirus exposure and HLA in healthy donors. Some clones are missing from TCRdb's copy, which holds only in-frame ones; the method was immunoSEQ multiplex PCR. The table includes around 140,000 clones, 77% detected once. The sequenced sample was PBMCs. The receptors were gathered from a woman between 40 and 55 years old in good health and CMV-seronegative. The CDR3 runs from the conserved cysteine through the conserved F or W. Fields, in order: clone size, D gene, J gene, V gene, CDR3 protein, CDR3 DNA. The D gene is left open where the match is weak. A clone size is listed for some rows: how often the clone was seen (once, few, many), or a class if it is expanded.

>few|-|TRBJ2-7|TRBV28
CASSTDSYEQYF
TGTGCCAGCAGCACAGACTCCTACGAGCAGTACTTC
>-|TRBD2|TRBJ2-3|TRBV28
CASSFLAGGRAGTDTQYF
TGTGCCAGCAGTTTTCTAGCGGGGGGCCGGGCAGGCACAGATACGCAGTATTTT
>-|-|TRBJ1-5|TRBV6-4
CASSDDLSGPQHF
TGTGCCAGCAGTGACGATCTGTCAGGGCCCCAGCATTTT
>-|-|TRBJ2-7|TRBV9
CASSPWTLGEQYF
TGTGCCAGCAGCCCCTGGACACTGGGCGAGCAGTACTTC
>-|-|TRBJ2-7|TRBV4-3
CASSQDQDKTYEQYF
TGCGCCAGCAGCCAAGACCAGGACAAGACCTACGAGCAGTACTTC
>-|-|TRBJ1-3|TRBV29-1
CSAQGTSSGNTIYF
TGCAGCGCTCAGGGAACGAGCTCTGGAAACACCATATATTTT
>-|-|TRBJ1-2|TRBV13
CASSLGENYGYTF
TGTGCCAGCAGTTTAGGTGAGAACTATGGCTACACCTTC
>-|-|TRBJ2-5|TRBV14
CASSQDIWESEETQYF
TGTGCCAGCAGCCAAGATATCTGGGAGTCCGAAGAGACCCAGTACTTC
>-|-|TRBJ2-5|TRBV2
CASSDLGGETQYF
TGTGCCAGCAGTGATCTTGGCGGCGAGACCCAGTACTTC
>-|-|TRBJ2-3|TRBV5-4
CASSLNGVGTDTQYF
TGTGCCAGCAGCTTGAACGGGGTCGGCACAGATACGCAGTATTTT
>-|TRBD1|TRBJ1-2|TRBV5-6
CASSSGQGFGYGYTF
TGTGCCAGCAGCTCGGGACAGGGGTTTGGCTATGGCTACACCTTC
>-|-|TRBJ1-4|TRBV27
CASSYSRGANEKLFF
TGTGCCAGCAGCTACTCCCGCGGGGCTAATGAAAAACTGTTTTTT
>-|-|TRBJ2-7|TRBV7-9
CASSSPDTLGAYEQYF
TGTGCCAGCAGCTCCCCAGACACCCTTGGCGCCTACGAGCAGTACTTC
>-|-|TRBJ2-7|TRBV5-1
CASSLRTGQDLKEQYF
TGCGCCAGCAGCTTGCGAACAGGGCAAGATCTTAAGGAGCAGTACTTC
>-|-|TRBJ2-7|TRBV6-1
CASSLAGLTSYEQYF
TGTGCCAGCAGCCTCGCGGGACTGACCTCCTACGAGCAGTACTTC
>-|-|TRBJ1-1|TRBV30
CAWMTTGNTEAFF
TGTGCCTGGATGACGACAGGGAACACTGAAGCTTTCTTT
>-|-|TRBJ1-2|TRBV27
CASSLYPGVTMVGYGYTF
TGTGCCAGCAGTTTATATCCAGGGGTAACTATGGTGGGATATGGCTACACCTTC
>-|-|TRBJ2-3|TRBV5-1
CASTPQAVTDTQYF
TGCGCCAGCACTCCCCAGGCAGTCACAGATACGCAGTATTTT
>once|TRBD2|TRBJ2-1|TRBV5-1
CASSTTGTSGGNEQFF
TGCGCCAGCAGCACCACTGGGACTAGCGGGGGGAATGAGCAGTTCTTC
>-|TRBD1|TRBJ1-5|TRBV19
CASSSGQVYQPQHF
TGTGCCAGTAGTTCGGGACAGGTATATCAGCCCCAGCATTTT
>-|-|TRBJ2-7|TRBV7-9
CASSLGTGIYEQYF
TGTGCCAGCAGCTTAGGGACTGGAATCTACGAGCAGTACTTC
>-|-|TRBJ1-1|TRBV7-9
CASSLALGATEAFF
TGTGCCAGCAGCTTAGCCCTAGGGGCCACTGAAGCTTTCTTT
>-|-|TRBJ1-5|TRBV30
CAWSKGEGQPQHF
TGTGCCTGGTCAAAAGGGGAAGGTCAGCCCCAGCATTTT
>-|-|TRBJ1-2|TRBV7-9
CASSLSRGGYTF
TGTGCCAGCAGCTTAAGTAGGGGAGGCTACACCTTC
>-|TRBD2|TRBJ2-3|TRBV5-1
CASSLRGTSRQDTQYF
TGCGCCAGCAGCTTGCGTGGGACTAGTCGACAGGATACGCAGTATTTT
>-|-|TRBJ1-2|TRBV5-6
CASSLPGVYGYTF
TGTGCCAGCAGCTTGCCGGGGGTATATGGCTACACCTTC
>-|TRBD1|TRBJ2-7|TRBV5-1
CASSFGTGPSYEQYF
TGCGCCAGCAGTTTCGGGACAGGGCCTTCCTACGAGCAGTACTTC
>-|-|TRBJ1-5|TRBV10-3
CAIAGERNQPQHF
TGTGCCATCGCCGGTGAACGCAATCAGCCCCAGCATTTT
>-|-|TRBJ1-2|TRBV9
CASSVRTGSYGYTF
TGTGCCAGCAGCGTGAGAACAGGGTCCTATGGCTACACCTTC
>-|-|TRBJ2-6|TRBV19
CASTPSGANVLTF
TGTGCCAGTACTCCCTCTGGGGCCAACGTCCTGACTTTC
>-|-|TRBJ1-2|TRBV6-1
CASSDTNVAGYTF
TGTGCCAGCAGTGATACTAACGTAGCTGGCTACACCTTC
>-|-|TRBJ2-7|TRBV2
CASSHAGLPAIDYEQYF
TGTGCCAGCAGCCACGCGGGCCTCCCTGCGATAGACTACGAGCAGTACTTC
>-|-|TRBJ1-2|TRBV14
CASSQDRGKRGYGYTF
TGTGCCAGCAGCCAAGATCGAGGAAAAAGGGGGTATGGCTACACCTTC
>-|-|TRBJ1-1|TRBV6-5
CASSYATGTPEAFF
TGTGCCAGCAGTTACGCTACAGGGACCCCTGAAGCTTTCTTT
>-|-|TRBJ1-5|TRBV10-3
CAISMDTNQPQHF
TGTGCCATCAGTATGGACACCAATCAGCCCCAGCATTTT
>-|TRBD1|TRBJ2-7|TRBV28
CASSSTGGGGGQYF
TGTGCCAGCAGTTCTACAGGGGGCGGCGGGGGGCAGTACTTC
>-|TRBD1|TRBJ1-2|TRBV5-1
CASSLGVGGDYGYTF
TGCGCCAGCAGCTTGGGAGTAGGGGGCGACTATGGCTACACCTTC
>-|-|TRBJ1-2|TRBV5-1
CASSSGEVVSYTF
TGCGCCAGCAGCTCCGGAGAGGTCGTAAGCTACACCTTC
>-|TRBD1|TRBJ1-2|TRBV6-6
CASSTPSTGGSYGYTF
TGTGCCAGCAGTACCCCCTCGACAGGGGGTTCCTATGGCTACACCTTC
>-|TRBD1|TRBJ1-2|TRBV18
CASSPPGQALSHTF
TGTGCCAGCTCACCCCCGGGACAGGCTCTTTCCCACACCTTC
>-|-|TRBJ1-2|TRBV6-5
CASLTGGYGYTF
TGTGCCAGCCTGACCGGGGGCTATGGCTACACCTTC
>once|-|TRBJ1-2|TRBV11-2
CASSLGIGEEKYGYTF
TGTGCCAGCAGCTTAGGGATAGGGGAAGAGAAATATGGCTACACCTTC
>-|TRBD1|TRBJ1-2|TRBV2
CASSRDRGHYGYTF
TGTGCCAGCAGTCGGGACAGGGGGCACTATGGCTACACCTTC
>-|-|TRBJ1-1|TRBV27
CASSFLTLGGSGTEAFF
TGTGCCAGCAGTTTCCTCACCCTGGGGGGGTCGGGCACTGAAGCTTTCTTT
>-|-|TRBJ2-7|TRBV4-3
CASSQGSGFEQYF
TGCGCCAGCAGCCAAGGGTCCGGTTTCGAGCAGTACTTC
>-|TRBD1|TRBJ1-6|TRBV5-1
CASSNDPDRWNSPLHF
TGCGCCAGCAGCAACGACCCGGACAGGTGGAATTCACCCCTCCACTTT
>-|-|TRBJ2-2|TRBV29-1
CSVGRGNTGELFF
TGCAGCGTTGGCAGGGGGAACACCGGGGAGCTGTTTTTT
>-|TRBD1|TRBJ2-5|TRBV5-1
CASSLGTGQETQYF
TGCGCCAGCAGCTTGGGGACAGGCCAAGAGACCCAGTACTTC
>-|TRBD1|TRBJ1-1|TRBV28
CASRRQGEAFF
TGTGCCAGCAGACGACAGGGTGAAGCTTTCTTT
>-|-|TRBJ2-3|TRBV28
CASRGAPTDTQYF
TGTGCCAGCAGGGGGGCCCCCACAGATACGCAGTATTTT
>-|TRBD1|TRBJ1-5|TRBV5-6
CASRRTGGNQPQHF
TGTGCCAGCAGGCGGACAGGGGGCAATCAGCCCCAGCATTTT
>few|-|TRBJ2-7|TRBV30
CAWGKGGGSYEQYF
TGTGCCTGGGGTAAGGGGGGGGGTTCCTACGAGCAGTACTTC
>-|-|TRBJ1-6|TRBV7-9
CASSPTPGLYNSPLHF
TGTGCCAGCAGTCCAACCCCGGGACTCTATAATTCACCCCTCCACTTT